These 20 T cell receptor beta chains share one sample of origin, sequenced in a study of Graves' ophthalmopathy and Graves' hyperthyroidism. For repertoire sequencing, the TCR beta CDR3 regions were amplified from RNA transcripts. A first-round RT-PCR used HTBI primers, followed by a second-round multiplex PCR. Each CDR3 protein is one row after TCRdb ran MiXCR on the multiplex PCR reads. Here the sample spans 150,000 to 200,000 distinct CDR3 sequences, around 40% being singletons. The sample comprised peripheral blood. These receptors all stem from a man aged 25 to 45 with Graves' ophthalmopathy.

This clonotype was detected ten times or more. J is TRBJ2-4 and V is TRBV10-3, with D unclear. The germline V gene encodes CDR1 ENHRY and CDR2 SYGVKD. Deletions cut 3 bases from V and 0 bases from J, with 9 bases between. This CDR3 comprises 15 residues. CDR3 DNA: TGTGCCATCAGTGAATCAGACTTAGCCAAAAACATTCAGTACTTC. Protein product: CAISESDLAKNIQYF.

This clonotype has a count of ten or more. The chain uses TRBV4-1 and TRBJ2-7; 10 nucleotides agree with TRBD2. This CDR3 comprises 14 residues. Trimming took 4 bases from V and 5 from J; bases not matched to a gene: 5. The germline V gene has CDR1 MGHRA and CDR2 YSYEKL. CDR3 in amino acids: CASSPSGSIDEQYF. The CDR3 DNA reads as TGCGCCAGCAGCCCTAGCGGGAGCATCGACGAGCAGTACTTC.

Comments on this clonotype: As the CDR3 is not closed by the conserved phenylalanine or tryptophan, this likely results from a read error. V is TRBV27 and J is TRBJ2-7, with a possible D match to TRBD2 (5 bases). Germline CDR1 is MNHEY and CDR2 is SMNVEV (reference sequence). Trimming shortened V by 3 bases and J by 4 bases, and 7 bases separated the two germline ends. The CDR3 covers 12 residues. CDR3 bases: TGTGCCAGCAGTTTGCCGGGGTACGAGCAGTACTCC. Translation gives CASSLPGYEQYS.

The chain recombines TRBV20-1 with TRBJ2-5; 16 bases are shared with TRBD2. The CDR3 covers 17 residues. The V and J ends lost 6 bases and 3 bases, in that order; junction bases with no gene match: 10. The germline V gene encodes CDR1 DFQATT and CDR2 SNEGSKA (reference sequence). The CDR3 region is CSASRRGLAGGKETQYF. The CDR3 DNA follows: TGCAGTGCCAGCAGAAGGGGACTAGCGGGAGGGAAAGAGACCCAGTACTTC.

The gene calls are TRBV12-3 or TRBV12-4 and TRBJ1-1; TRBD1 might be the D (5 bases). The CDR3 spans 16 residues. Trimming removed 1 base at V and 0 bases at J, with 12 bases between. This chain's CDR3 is CASSLGPGHLNTEAFF. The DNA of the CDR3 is TGTGCCAGCAGTTTAGGCCCCGGACATCTGAACACTGAAGCTTTCTTT.

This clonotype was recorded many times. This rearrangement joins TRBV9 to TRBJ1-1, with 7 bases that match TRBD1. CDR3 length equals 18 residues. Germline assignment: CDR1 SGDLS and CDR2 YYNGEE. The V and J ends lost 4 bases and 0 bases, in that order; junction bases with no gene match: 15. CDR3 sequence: CASSTPRGDSVMNTEAFF. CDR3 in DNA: TGTGCCAGCAGCACCCCGAGGGGGGACAGCGTAATGAACACTGAAGCTTTCTTT.

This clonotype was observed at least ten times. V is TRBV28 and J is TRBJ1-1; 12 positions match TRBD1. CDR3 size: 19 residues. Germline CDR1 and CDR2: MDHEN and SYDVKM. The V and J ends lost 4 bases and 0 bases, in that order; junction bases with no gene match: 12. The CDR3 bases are TGTGCCAGCAGTTCTCCGGGACAGGGGGCGCGCCTTTTGAACACTGAAGCTTTCTTT. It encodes CASSSPGQGARLLNTEAFF.

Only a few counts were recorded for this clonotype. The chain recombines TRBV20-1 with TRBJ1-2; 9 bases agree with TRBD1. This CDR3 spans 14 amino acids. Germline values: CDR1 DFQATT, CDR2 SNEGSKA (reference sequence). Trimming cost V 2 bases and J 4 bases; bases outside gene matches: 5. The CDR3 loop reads CSARNRGRFYGYTF. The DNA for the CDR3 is TGCAGTGCTAGAAACAGGGGGCGCTTCTATGGCTACACCTTC.

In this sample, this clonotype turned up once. CDR3 sequence: CASSPLGGRHEQYF. Here the CDR3 DNA reads TGTGCCAGCAGTCCCCTGGGGGGGCGCCACGAGCAGTACTTC. The rearrangement links TRBV7-2 to TRBJ2-7; the D gene is possibly TRBD2 (7 bases). The CDR3 is made up of 14 amino acids. Between the trimmed V and J ends, which lost 6 bases and 5 bases, there was a span of 17 bases. Germline V CDR1 and CDR2: SGHTA, FQGNSA.

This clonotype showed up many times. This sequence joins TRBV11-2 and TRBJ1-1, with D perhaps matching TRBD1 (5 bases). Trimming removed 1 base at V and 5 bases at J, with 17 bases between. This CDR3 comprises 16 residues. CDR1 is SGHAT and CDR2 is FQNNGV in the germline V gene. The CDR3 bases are TGTGCCAGCAGCTTAGTGGGTCAGGGAAGGAGGACTGAAGCTTTCTTT. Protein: CASSLVGQGRRTEAFF.

CDR3 region: CATSDPGHEEQYF. CDR3 nucleotide sequence: TGTGCCACCAGTGACCCAGGACACGAGGAGCAGTACTTC. This chain connects TRBV24-1 to TRBJ2-7, with D possibly TRBD1 on 5 matching bases. Trimming pared 4 bases from V and 7 bases from J, leaving 13 bases between. Germline V gives CDR1 KGHDR, CDR2 SFDVKD. The length of the CDR3 is 13 residues.

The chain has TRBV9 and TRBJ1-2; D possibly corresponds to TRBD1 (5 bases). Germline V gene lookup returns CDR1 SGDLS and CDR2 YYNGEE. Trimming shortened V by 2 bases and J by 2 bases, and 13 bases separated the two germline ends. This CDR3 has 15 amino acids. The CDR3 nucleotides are TGTGCCAGCAGCGTCTTTACAGGAGGAAACTATGGCTACACCTTC. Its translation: CASSVFTGGNYGYTF.

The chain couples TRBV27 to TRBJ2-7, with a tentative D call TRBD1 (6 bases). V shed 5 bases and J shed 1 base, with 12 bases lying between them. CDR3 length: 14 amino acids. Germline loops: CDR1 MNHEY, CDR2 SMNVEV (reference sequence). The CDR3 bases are TGTGCCAGCAGTAAAAACAGGGATTCCTACGAGCAGTACTTC. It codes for CASSKNRDSYEQYF.

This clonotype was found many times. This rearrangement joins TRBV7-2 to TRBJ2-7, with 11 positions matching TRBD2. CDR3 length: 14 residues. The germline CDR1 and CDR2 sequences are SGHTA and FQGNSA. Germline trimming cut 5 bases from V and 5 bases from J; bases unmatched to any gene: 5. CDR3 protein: CASSEGLAVHEQYF. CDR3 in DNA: TGTGCCAGCAGCGAGGGACTAGCGGTCCACGAGCAGTACTTC.

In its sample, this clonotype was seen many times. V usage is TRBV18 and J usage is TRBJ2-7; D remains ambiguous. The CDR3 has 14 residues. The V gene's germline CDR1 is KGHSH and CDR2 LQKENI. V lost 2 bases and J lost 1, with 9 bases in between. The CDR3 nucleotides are TGTGCCAGCTCACCAAATGGGCAGTCCTACGAGCAGTACTTC. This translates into CASSPNGQSYEQYF.

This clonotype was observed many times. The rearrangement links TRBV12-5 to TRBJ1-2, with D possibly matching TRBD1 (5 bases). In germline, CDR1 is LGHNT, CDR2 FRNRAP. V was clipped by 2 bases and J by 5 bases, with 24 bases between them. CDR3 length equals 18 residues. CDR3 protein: CASGLPTGGPTGRYGYTF. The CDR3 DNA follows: TGTGCTAGTGGTTTGCCAACGGGGGGACCGACCGGAAGGTATGGCTACACCTTC.

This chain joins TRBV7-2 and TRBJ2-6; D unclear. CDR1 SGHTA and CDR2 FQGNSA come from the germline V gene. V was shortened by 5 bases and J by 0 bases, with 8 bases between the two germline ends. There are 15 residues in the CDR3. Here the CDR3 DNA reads TGTGCCAGCAGCCCCTTGAACTCTGGGGCCAACGTCCTGACTTTC. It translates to CASSPLNSGANVLTF. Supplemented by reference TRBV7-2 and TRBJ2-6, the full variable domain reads GAGVSQSPSNKVTEKGKDVELRCDPISGHTALYWYRQSLGQGLEFLIYFQGNSAPDKSGLPSDRFSAERTGGSVSTLTIQRTQQEDSAVYLCASSPLNSGANVLTFGAGSRLTVL.

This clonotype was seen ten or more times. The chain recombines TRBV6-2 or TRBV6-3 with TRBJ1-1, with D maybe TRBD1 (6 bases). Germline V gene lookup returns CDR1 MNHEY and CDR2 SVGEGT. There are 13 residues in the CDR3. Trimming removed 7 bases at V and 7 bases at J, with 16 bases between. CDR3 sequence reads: CASTSGAKIEAFF. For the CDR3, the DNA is TGTGCCAGCACCTCGGGGGCCAAGATTGAAGCTTTCTTT.

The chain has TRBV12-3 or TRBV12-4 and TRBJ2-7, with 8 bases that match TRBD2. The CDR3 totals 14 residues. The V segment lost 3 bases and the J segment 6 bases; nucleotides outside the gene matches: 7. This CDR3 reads CASSLGLDNGEQYF. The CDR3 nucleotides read TGTGCCAGCAGTTTGGGACTAGATAATGGCGAGCAGTACTTC.

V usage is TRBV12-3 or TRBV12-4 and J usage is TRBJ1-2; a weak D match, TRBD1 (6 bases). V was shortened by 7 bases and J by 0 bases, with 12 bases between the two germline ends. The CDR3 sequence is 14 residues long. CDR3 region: CASNHRDTNYGYTF. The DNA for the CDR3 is TGTGCCAGCAACCATCGGGACACTAACTATGGCTACACCTTC.